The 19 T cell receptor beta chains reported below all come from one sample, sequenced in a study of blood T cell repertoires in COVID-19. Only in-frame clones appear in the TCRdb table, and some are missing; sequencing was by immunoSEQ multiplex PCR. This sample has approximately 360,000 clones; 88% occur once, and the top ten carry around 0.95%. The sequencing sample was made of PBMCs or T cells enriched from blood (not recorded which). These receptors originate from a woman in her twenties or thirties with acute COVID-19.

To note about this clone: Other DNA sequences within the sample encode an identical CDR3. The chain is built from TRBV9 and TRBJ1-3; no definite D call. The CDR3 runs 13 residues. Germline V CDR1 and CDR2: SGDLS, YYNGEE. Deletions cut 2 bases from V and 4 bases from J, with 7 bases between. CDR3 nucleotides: TGTGCCAGCAGCGTTGGAGGGGGAAACACCATATATTTT. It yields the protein CASSVGGGNTIYF.

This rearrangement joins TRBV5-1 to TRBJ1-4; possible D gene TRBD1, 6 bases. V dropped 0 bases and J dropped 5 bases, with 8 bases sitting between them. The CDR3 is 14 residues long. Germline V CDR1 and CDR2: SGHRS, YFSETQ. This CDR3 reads CASSLVGGNEKLFF. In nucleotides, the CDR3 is TGCGCCAGCAGCTTGGTTGGGGGCAATGAAAAACTGTTTTTT.

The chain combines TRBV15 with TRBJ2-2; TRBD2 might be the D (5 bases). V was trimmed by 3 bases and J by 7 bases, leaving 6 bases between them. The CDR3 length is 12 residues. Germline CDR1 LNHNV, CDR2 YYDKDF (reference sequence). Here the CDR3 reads CATSSGVGELFF. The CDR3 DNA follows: TGTGCCACCAGCAGCGGGGTCGGGGAGCTGTTTTTT.

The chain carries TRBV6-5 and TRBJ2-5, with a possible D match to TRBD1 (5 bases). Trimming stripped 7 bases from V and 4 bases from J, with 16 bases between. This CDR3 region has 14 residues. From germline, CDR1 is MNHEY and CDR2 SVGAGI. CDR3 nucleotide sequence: TGTGCCAGCAAGAGGAGTCAGGGTGGAGAGACCCAGTACTTC. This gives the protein CASKRSQGGETQYF.

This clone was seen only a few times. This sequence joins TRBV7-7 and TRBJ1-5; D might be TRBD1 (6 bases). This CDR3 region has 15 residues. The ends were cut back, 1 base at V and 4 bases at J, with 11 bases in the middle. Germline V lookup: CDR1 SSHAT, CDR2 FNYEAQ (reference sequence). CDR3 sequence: CASSLVKDSNQPQHF. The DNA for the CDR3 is TGTGCCAGCAGCTTAGTGAAGGACAGTAATCAGCCCCAGCATTTT.

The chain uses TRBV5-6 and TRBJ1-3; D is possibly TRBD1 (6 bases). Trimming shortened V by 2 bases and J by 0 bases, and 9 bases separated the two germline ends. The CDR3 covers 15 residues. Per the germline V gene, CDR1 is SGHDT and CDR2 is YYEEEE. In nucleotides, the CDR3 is TGTGCCAGCAGCTTTGACAGGATCTCTGGAAACACCATATATTTT. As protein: CASSFDRISGNTIYF. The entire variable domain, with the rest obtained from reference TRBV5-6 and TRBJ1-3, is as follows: DAGVTQSPTHLIKTRGQQVTLRCSPKSGHDTVSWYQQALGQGPQFIFQYYEEEERQRGNFPDRFSGHQFPNYSSELNVNALLLGDSALYLCASSFDRISGNTIYFGEGSWLTVV.

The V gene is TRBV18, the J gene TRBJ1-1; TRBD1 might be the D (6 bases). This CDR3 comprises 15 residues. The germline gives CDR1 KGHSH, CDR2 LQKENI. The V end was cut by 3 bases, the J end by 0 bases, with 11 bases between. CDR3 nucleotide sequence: TGTGCCAGCTCACCCGCGGGGGCTTTGAACACTGAAGCTTTCTTT. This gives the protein CASSPAGALNTEAFF.

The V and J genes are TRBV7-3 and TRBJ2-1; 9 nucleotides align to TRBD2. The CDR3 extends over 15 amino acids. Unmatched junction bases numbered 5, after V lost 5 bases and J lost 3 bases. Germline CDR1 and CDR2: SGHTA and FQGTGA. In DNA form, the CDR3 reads TGTGCCAGCAGCCAAATAGCGGGGGACTACAATGAGCAGTTCTTC. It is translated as CASSQIAGDYNEQFF.

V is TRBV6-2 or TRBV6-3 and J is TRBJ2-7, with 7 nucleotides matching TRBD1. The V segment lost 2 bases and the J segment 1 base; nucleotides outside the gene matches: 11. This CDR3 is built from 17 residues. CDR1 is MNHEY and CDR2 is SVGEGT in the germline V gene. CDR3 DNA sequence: TGTGCCAGCAGTTACCCCGAGGCGGACAGGAAATCCTACGAGCAGTACTTC. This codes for CASSYPEADRKSYEQYF.

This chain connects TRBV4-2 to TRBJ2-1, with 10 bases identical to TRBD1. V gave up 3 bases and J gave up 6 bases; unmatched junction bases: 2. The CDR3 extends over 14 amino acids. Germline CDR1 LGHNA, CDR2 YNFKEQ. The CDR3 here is CASSQRTGGNEQFF. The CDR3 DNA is TGTGCCAGCAGCCAGAGGACAGGGGGCAATGAGCAGTTCTTC.

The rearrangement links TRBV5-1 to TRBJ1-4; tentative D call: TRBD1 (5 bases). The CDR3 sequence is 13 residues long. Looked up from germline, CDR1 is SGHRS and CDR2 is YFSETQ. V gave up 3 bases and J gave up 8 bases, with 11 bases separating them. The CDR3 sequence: CASSWAGGEKLFF. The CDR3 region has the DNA TGCGCCAGCAGCTGGGCCGGGGGGGAAAAACTGTTTTTT.

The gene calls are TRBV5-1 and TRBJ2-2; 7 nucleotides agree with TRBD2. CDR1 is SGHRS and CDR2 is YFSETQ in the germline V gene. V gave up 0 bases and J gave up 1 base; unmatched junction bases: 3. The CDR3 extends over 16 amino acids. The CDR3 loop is CASSLGAGVNTGELFF. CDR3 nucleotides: TGCGCCAGCAGCTTGGGCGCGGGGGTGAACACCGGGGAGCTGTTTTTT.

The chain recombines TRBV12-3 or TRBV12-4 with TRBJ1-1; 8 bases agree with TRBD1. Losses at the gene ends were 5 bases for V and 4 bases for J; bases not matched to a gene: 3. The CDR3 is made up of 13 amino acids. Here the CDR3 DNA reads TGTGCCAGCAGTCTCCAGGGGGCCACTGAAGCTTTCTTT. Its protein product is CASSLQGATEAFF.

The CDR3 loop is CASSPTGGKSYGYTF. In nucleotides, the CDR3 is TGTGCCAGCAGCCCGACAGGGGGAAAGAGCTATGGCTACACCTTC. J is TRBJ1-2 and V is TRBV5-5; TRBD1 matches at 9 bases. The V and J ends lost 4 bases and 4 bases, in that order; junction bases with no gene match: 8. CDR3 length: 15 residues. Germline V gene lookup returns CDR1 SGHKS and CDR2 YYEKEE (reference sequence).

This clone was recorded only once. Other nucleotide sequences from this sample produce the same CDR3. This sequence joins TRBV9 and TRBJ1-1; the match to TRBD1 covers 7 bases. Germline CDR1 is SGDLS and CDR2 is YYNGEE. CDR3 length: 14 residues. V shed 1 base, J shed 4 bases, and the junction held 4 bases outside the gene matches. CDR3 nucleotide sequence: TGTGCCAGCAGCGTAACAGGGGATGGCACTGAAGCTTTCTTT. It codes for CASSVTGDGTEAFF.

CDR3 DNA sequence: TGTGCCAGCAGTTTACGTACTAGCGGGGGGCTACGGTACGAGCAGTTCTTC. This codes for CASSLRTSGGLRYEQFF. The rearrangement uses TRBV27 and TRBJ2-1; 12 nucleotides agree with TRBD2. This CDR3 contains 17 residues. Germline lookup yields CDR1 MNHEY and CDR2 SMNVEV (reference sequence). J lost 10 bases, V lost 2 bases, and 12 bases had no gene match.

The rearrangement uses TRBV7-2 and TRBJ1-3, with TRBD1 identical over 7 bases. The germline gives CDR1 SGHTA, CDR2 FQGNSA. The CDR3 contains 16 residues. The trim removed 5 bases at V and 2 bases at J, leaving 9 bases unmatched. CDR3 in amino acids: CASSGNYRGAGNTIYF. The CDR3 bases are TGTGCCAGCAGCGGTAATTACAGGGGAGCTGGAAACACCATATATTTT. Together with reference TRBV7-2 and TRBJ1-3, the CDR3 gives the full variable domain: GAGVSQSPSNKVTEKGKDVELRCDPISGHTALYWYRQSLGQGLEFLIYFQGNSAPDKSGLPSDRFSAERTGGSVSTLTIQRTQQEDSAVYLCASSGNYRGAGNTIYFGEGSWLTVV.

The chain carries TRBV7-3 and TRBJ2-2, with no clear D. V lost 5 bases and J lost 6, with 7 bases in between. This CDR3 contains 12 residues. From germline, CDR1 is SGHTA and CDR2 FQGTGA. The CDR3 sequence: CASSPQSGELFF. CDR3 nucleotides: TGTGCCAGCAGCCCCCAATCCGGGGAGCTGTTTTTT.

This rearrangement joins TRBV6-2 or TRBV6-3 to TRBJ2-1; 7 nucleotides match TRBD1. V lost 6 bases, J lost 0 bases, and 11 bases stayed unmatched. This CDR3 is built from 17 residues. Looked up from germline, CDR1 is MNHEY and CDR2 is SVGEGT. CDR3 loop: CASSPIRGTPSYNEQFF. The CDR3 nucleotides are TGTGCCAGCAGCCCTATCAGGGGGACACCCTCCTACAATGAGCAGTTCTTC.